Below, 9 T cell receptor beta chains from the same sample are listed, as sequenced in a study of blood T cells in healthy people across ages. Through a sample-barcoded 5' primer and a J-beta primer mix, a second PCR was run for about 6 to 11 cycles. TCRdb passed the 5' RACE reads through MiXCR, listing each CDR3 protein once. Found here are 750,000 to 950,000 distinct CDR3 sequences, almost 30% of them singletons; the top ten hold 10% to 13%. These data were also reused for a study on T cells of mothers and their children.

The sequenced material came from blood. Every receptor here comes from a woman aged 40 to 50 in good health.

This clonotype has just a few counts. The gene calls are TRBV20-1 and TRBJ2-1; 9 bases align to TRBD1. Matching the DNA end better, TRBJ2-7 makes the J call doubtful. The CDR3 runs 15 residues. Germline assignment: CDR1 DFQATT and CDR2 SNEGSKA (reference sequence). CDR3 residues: CSARGIQGAYNEQYF. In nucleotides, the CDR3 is TGCAGTGCTAGAGGGATACAGGGGGCCTACAATGAGCAGTACTTC.

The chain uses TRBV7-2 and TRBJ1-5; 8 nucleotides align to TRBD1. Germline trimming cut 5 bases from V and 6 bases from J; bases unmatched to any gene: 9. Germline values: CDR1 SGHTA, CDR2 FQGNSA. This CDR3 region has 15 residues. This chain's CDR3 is CASSHAQGVGQPQHF. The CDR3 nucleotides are TGTGCCAGCAGCCACGCACAGGGGGTTGGTCAGCCCCAGCATTTT. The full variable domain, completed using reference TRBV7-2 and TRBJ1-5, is GAGVSQSPSNKVTEKGKDVELRCDPISGHTALYWYRQSLGQGLEFLIYFQGNSAPDKSGLPSDRFSAERTGGSVSTLTIQRTQQEDSAVYLCASSHAQGVGQPQHFGDGTRLSIL.

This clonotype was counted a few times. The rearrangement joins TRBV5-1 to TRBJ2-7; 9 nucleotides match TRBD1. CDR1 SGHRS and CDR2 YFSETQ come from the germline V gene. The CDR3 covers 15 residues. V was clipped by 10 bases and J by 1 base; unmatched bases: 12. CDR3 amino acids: CAGYPAGQGSYEQYF. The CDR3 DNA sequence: TGCGCCGGTTACCCGGCGGGACAGGGATCCTACGAGCAGTACTTC.

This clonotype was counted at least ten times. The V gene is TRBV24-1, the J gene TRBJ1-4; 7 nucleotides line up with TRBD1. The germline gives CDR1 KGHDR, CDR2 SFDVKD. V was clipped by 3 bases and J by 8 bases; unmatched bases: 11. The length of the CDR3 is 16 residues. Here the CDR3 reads CATSDPSRGAREKLFF. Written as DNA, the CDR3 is TGTGCCACCAGTGATCCAAGCAGGGGGGCAAGGGAAAAACTGTTTTTT.

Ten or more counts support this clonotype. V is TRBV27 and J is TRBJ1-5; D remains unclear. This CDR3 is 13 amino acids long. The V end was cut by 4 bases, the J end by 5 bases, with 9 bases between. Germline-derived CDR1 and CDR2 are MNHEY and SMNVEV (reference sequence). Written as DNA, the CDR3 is TGTGCCAGCAGTTACGGTCCGGATCAGCCCCAGCATTTT. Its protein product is CASSYGPDQPQHF.

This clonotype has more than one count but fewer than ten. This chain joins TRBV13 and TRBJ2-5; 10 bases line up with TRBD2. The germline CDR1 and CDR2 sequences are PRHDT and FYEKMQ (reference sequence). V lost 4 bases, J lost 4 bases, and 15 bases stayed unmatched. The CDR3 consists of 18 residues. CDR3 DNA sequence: TGTGCCAGCAGCTCTTTCTTAGCGGGGGGAGAATATTCAGAGACCCAGTACTTC. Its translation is CASSSFLAGGEYSETQYF.

The CDR3: CASSPDPTYNEQFF. CDR3 DNA: TGTGCCAGCAGCCCGGACCCAACCTACAATGAGCAGTTCTTC. The chain couples TRBV27 to TRBJ2-1; D gene unclear. The CDR3 spans 14 residues. Trimming took 6 bases from V and 2 from J, leaving 11 bases between them. The germline V gene has CDR1 MNHEY and CDR2 SMNVEV (reference sequence).

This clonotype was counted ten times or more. DNA for the CDR3: TGTGCCAGCAGGAGAGGAGGAGCTTCCTACGAGCAGTACTTC. Encoded protein: CASRRGGASYEQYF. V is TRBV7-2 and J is TRBJ2-7; D may be TRBD2 (5 bases). Germline V gene data show CDR1 as SGHTA and CDR2 as FQGNSA. The V end was cut by 6 bases, the J end by 1 base, with 13 bases between. The CDR3 is 14 residues long.

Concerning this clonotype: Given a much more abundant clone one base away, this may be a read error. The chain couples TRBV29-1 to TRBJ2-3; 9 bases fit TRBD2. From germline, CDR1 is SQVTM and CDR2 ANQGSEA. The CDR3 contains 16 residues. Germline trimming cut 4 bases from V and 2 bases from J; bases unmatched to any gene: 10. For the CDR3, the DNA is TGCAGCGTTGCGGTGGGGCTAGCGGGGACCACAGATACGCAGTATTTT. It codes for CSVAVGLAGTTDTQYF.